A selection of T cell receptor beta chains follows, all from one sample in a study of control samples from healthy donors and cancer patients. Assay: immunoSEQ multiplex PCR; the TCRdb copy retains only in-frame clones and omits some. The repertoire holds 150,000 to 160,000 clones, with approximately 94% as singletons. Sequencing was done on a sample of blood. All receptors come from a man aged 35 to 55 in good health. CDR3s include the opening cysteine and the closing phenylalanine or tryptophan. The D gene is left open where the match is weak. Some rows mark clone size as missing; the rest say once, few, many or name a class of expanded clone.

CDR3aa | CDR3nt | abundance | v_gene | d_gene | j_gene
CASRQGVGNSPLHF | TGTGCCAGCAGACAAGGGGTGGGTAATTCACCCCTCCACTTT | once | TRBV7-2 | - | TRBJ1-6
CASSLGSPYEQYF | TGTGCCAGCAGCTTGGGCAGCCCCTACGAGCAGTACTTC | - | TRBV5-6 | - | TRBJ2-7
CASRLTGHNEKLFF | TGTGCCAGCAGATTGACGGGACATAATGAAAAACTGTTTTTT | - | TRBV2 | - | TRBJ1-4
CASSYGDSGANVLTF | TGTGCCAGCAGTTACGGCGACTCTGGGGCCAACGTCCTGACTTTC | - | TRBV6-5 | - | TRBJ2-6
CASSYSTGQGDGYTF | TGTGCCAGCAGTTACTCGACGGGACAGGGGGATGGCTACACCTTC | - | TRBV6-5 | TRBD1 | TRBJ1-2
CASTRTSSETQYF | TGTGCCAGTACCCGGACTAGCTCTGAGACCCAGTACTTC | - | TRBV19 | TRBD2 | TRBJ2-5
CASSLGPSTDTQYF | TGCGCCAGCAGCTTGGGACCGAGCACAGATACGCAGTATTTT | - | TRBV5-1 | - | TRBJ2-3
CASSRRVSYEQYF | TGTGCCAGTAGCCGAAGGGTCTCCTACGAGCAGTACTTC | once | TRBV19 | - | TRBJ2-7
CAWSVMWGGYTDTQYF | TGTGCCTGGAGTGTTATGTGGGGGGGATACACAGATACGCAGTATTTT | - | TRBV30 | TRBD2 | TRBJ2-3
CASSQGMGYEQYF | TGCGCCAGCAGCCAGGGGATGGGGTACGAGCAGTACTTC | once | TRBV4-1 | - | TRBJ2-7
CASSLGGGRTDTQYF | TGTGCCAGCAGCTTAGGCGGGGGGCGAACAGATACGCAGTATTTT | - | TRBV7-2 | TRBD2 | TRBJ2-3
CASSYSAGPRNTEAFF | TGTGCCAGCAGTTACTCGGCAGGACCCAGGAACACTGAAGCTTTCTTT | - | TRBV6-5 | - | TRBJ1-1
CASSFQGTASPLHF | TGTGCCAGTAGTTTTCAGGGAACCGCTTCACCCCTCCACTTT | - | TRBV19 | - | TRBJ1-6
CASSPTGGLTDTQYF | TGTGCCAGCAGTCCTACAGGGGGCCTCACAGATACGCAGTATTTT | - | TRBV6-6 | TRBD1 | TRBJ2-3
CASSPHGLSYNEQFF | TGTGCCAGCAGTCCTCATGGTTTATCCTACAATGAGCAGTTCTTC | - | TRBV7-6 | - | TRBJ2-1
CASSRQVDYGYTF | TGTGCCAGCAGTCGTCAGGTTGACTATGGCTACACCTTC | - | TRBV2 | - | TRBJ1-2
CASSDSSGGTDTQYF | TGTGCCAGCAGTGACTCGAGCGGGGGGACAGATACGCAGTATTTT | few | TRBV6-4 | TRBD2 | TRBJ2-3
CASSPSGPGELFF | TGTGCCAGCTCACCATCGGGGCCCGGGGAGCTGTTTTTT | - | TRBV18 | - | TRBJ2-2
CASSQRQGGSEKLFF | TGCGCCAGCAGCCAACGACAGGGTGGCAGTGAAAAACTGTTTTTT | - | TRBV5-1 | TRBD1 | TRBJ1-4
CASSIGGAGSQETQYF | TGTGCCAGCAGCATTGGGGGTGCCGGGTCCCAAGAGACCCAGTACTTC | - | TRBV5-5 | - | TRBJ2-5
CASSSTGQPQYF | TGTGCCAGCAGCTCCACAGGGCAGCCACAATACTTC | - | TRBV11-3 | - | TRBJ2-7
CASSVGGEVHEQFF | TGTGCCAGCAGCGTAGGAGGAGAGGTGCATGAGCAGTTCTTC | - | TRBV9 | - | TRBJ2-1
CASSLAGTGGQYGYTF | TGTGCCAGCAGCTTGGCCGGGACAGGGGGCCAATATGGCTACACCTTC | - | TRBV7-2 | TRBD1 | TRBJ1-2
CASSTTVDNEQFF | - | - | TRBV19 | - | TRBJ2-1
CASSSRLAHEQFF | TGTGCCAGCAGTTCTCGACTAGCCCATGAGCAGTTCTTC | - | TRBV6-5 | TRBD2 | TRBJ2-1
CASSLAEERYEQYF | TGTGCCAGCAGCTTAGCGGAGGAGCGATACGAGCAGTACTTC | few | TRBV7-9 | - | TRBJ2-7
CASSPQSQGYGYTF | TGTGCCAGTAGTCCCCAGTCACAGGGCTATGGCTACACCTTC | - | TRBV19 | - | TRBJ1-2
CASSLRTNNQPQHF | TGTGCCAGCAGCTTAAGGACAAACAATCAGCCCCAGCATTTT | - | TRBV7-2 | - | TRBJ1-5
CAWRAMDRANYGYTF | TGTGCCTGGAGAGCCATGGACAGGGCTAACTATGGCTACACCTTC | - | TRBV30 | TRBD1 | TRBJ1-2
CASSDTQGRLGEQFF | TGTGCCAGCAGTGATACGCAGGGGCGGTTGGGTGAGCAGTTCTTC | - | TRBV6-1 | - | TRBJ2-1
CASSLETALTGYTF | TGTGCCAGCAGCTTAGAGACCGCTCTGACGGGCTACACCTTC | - | TRBV7-2 | - | TRBJ1-2
CASSYDQAAYEQYF | TGTGCCAGCAGTTACGATCAGGCCGCCTACGAGCAGTACTTC | - | TRBV6-5 | - | TRBJ2-7
CAISPSTGKTHEQYF | TGTGCCATCAGTCCTTCGACAGGGAAGACCCACGAGCAGTACTTC | - | TRBV10-3 | TRBD1 | TRBJ2-7
CAWSEVRLAGFSYNEQFF | TGTGCCTGGTCTGAGGTCCGACTAGCGGGGTTCTCCTACAATGAGCAGTTCTTC | - | TRBV30 | TRBD2 | TRBJ2-1
CASSTWGQSNEQFF | TGTGCCAGCAGCACCTGGGGACAGAGCAATGAGCAGTTCTTC | - | TRBV7-9 | TRBD1 | TRBJ2-1
CASSFFAGTYEQYF | TGTGCCAGCAGTTTTTTTGCGGGAACCTACGAGCAGTACTTC | - | TRBV28 | - | TRBJ2-7
CASSPSESAQHF | TGTGCCAGCAGCCCTTCCGAATCAGCCCAGCATTTT | many | TRBV7-9 | - | TRBJ1-5
CASSYTGSNSPLHF | TGTGCCAGCAGTTATACAGGGTCCAATTCACCCCTCCACTTT | once | TRBV6-5 | - | TRBJ1-6
CASSMALNTEAFF | TGTGCCAGTAGTATGGCCTTGAACACTGAAGCTTTCTTT | once | TRBV19 | - | TRBJ1-1
CASSPNRGQETQYF | TGTGCCAGCTCGCCCAACAGGGGCCAAGAGACCCAGTACTTC | - | TRBV18 | TRBD1 | TRBJ2-5
CASSLSGGDDTQYF | TGCGCCAGCAGCTTGAGCGGGGGGGATGATACGCAGTATTTT | - | TRBV5-1 | TRBD2 | TRBJ2-3
CAISEVRQYNSPLHF | TGTGCCATCAGTGAGGTACGGCAGTATAATTCACCCCTCCACTTT | - | TRBV10-3 | - | TRBJ1-6
CASSMGTGAPYEQYF | TGTGCCAGTAGTATGGGGACAGGGGCCCCCTACGAGCAGTACTTC | once | TRBV19 | TRBD1 | TRBJ2-7
CASSLLASSGNTIYF | TGTGCCAGCAGCTTATTGGCCAGCTCTGGAAACACCATATATTTT | - | TRBV7-8 | - | TRBJ1-3
CASKINTEAFF | TGTGCCAGCAAAATTAACACTGAAGCTTTCTTT | once | TRBV28 | - | TRBJ1-1
CASSGMSTVRNTIYF | TGTGCCAGCAGCGGGATGAGCACGGTCCGAAACACCATATATTTT | - | TRBV7-2 | - | TRBJ1-3
CASSPSWDRVINGYTF | TGTGCCAGCAGTCCTTCCTGGGACAGGGTAATCAATGGCTACACCTTC | - | TRBV27 | TRBD1 | TRBJ1-2
CASSYLPGARNTEAFF | TGTGCCAGCAGTTACCTGCCAGGGGCTCGGAACACTGAAGCTTTCTTT | - | TRBV6-5 | - | TRBJ1-1
CASSGGWAGALNGYTF | TGTGCCAGCAGTGGAGGATGGGCCGGGGCCCTCAATGGCTACACCTTC | - | TRBV6-1 | - | TRBJ1-2
CASNLPVNEQFF | TGTGCCAGCAACCTCCCCGTGAATGAGCAGTTCTTC | - | TRBV2 | - | TRBJ2-1
CAISGGLMNTEAFF | TGTGCCATCAGTGGGGGACTGATGAACACTGAAGCTTTCTTT | - | TRBV10-3 | - | TRBJ1-1
CASSQHLAEYTGELFF | TGCGCCAGCAGCCAACACCTAGCGGAGTACACCGGGGAGCTGTTTTTT | - | TRBV4-3 | TRBD2 | TRBJ2-2
CASSLAGGLMNTEAFF | TGTGCCAGCAGCTTGGCGGGCGGCCTCATGAACACTGAAGCTTTCTTT | - | TRBV5-6 | - | TRBJ1-1
CASSHSLGGQPQHF | TGTGCCAGCAGTCACAGCCTGGGGGGTCAGCCCCAGCATTTT | - | TRBV6-5 | - | TRBJ1-5
CASSLSGPYEQYF | TGTGCCAGCAGTTTATCCGGTCCCTACGAGCAGTACTTC | - | TRBV28 | - | TRBJ2-7